The next 10 T cell receptor beta chains were all read from a single sample in a study of PD-L1 blockade in urothelial cancer. The assay was immunoSEQ multiplex PCR, and TCRdb's table has in-frame clones only and misses some. The sample comprises about 95,000 clones, nearly 90% of which are singletons, and 1.6% rests with the top ten. Time point of the sample: pretreatment peripheral blood. This material consisted of PBMCs, taken around atezolizumab (anti-PD-L1) treatment. The receptors derive from a man in his sixties with urothelial cancer.

The CDR3 is CASSEGSAGGLFF. CDR3 in DNA: TGCGCCAGCAGTGAGGGATCGGCGGGAGGTTTGTTCTTC. This rearrangement joins TRBV10-2 to TRBJ2-1; 8 bases fit TRBD2. V lost 2 bases to trimming and J lost 15 bases; unmatched junction nucleotides: 9. Germline CDR1 and CDR2: WSHSY and SAAADI. The CDR3 runs to 13 residues.

This chain links TRBV4-3 with TRBJ1-2; D possibly corresponds to TRBD1 (6 bases). Germline-derived CDR1 and CDR2 are LGHNA and YSLEER. V was trimmed by 1 base and J by 0 bases, leaving 15 bases between them. The CDR3 consists of 17 residues. The CDR3 DNA reads TGCGCCAGCAGCCAAGCCGCCGGGACACTAGCTAACTATGGCTACACCTTC. This codes for CASSQAAGTLANYGYTF.

This clone was detected once. V and J are TRBV19 and TRBJ2-2; tentative D call: TRBD1 (5 bases). Between the trimmed V and J ends, which lost 7 bases and 3 bases, there was a span of 15 bases. In germline, CDR1 is LNHDA, CDR2 SQIVND (reference sequence). The CDR3 totals 15 residues. The CDR3 sequence: CASTFGAWDTGELFF. In DNA, the CDR3 is TGTGCCAGTACCTTTGGGGCTTGGGACACCGGGGAGCTGTTTTTT.

V usage is TRBV5-6 and J usage is TRBJ2-7; 9 bases are a match to TRBD1. J lost 7 bases, V lost 3 bases, and 5 bases had no gene match. CDR3 size: 13 residues. In germline, CDR1 is SGHDT, CDR2 YYEEEE. DNA for the CDR3: TGTGCCAGCAGCTGGGACAGGGCGGGAGAGCAGTACTTC. This gives the protein CASSWDRAGEQYF.

V usage is TRBV7-9 and J usage is TRBJ2-5, with TRBD2 matching 8 bases. Unmatched junction bases numbered 6, after V lost 3 bases and J lost 6 bases. The CDR3 has 14 residues. From germline, CDR1 is SEHNR and CDR2 FQNEAQ (reference sequence). The CDR3 here is CASSLREEVKTQYF. CDR3 in DNA: TGTGCCAGCAGCTTGCGGGAGGAGGTGAAGACCCAGTACTTC.

V usage is TRBV5-4 and J usage is TRBJ2-2, with 7 positions matching TRBD1. V lost 4 bases and J lost 0; bases outside the gene matches: 0. The germline gives CDR1 SGHNT, CDR2 YYREEE (reference sequence). The CDR3 length is 14 residues. CDR3 nucleotide sequence: TGTGCCAGCAGCAGGGGGCCGAACACCGGGGAGCTGTTTTTT. Amino acid sequence: CASSRGPNTGELFF.

The chain uses TRBV11-2 and TRBJ2-7; tentative D call: TRBD2 (6 bases). This CDR3 is 14 amino acids long. Trimming took off 3 bases at V and 3 bases at J, with 12 bases between the two ends. Per the germline V gene, CDR1 is SGHAT and CDR2 is FQNNGV. CDR3 sequence reads: CASSFREVGYEQYF. The DNA for the CDR3 is TGTGCCAGCAGCTTCAGGGAGGTCGGCTACGAGCAGTACTTC. Combining the CDR3 with reference TRBV11-2 and TRBJ2-7 gives the whole variable domain EAGVAQSPRYKIIEKRQSVAFWCNPISGHATLYWYQQILGQGPKLLIQFQNNGVVDDSQLPKDRFSAERLKGVDSTLKIQPAKLEDSAVYLCASSFREVGYEQYFGPGTRLTVT.

The chain recombines TRBV7-2 with TRBJ2-7; 8 bases match TRBD1. V lost 5 bases, J lost 9 bases, and 3 bases stayed unmatched. The CDR3 extends over 11 amino acids. In germline, CDR1 is SGHTA, CDR2 FQGNSA. DNA of the CDR3: TGTGCCAGCAGCATGGACAGGGTGCAGTACTTC. The encoded protein is CASSMDRVQYF.

The chain joins TRBV6-5 to TRBJ1-4, with TRBD1 identical over 7 bases. The germline V gene encodes CDR1 MNHEY and CDR2 SVGAGI. V lost 5 bases and J lost 4; bases outside the gene matches: 7. This CDR3 is built from 15 residues. CDR3 coding DNA: TGTGCCAGCAGTCCGACAGGGCGTTTTAATGAAAAACTGTTTTTT. Amino acids: CASSPTGRFNEKLFF.

A note on this clone: The sample has other DNA sequences that encode this CDR3 too. The rearrangement uses TRBV5-6 and TRBJ1-2; 8 positions agree with TRBD1. The CDR3 loop spans 14 amino acids. V shed 5 bases, J shed 4 bases, and the junction held 7 bases outside the gene matches. CDR1 is SGHDT, CDR2 YYEEEE, per germline. The chain's CDR3 is CASSRGQGTYGYTF. CDR3 nucleotides: TGTGCCAGCAGTCGAGGACAGGGAACCTATGGCTACACCTTC.